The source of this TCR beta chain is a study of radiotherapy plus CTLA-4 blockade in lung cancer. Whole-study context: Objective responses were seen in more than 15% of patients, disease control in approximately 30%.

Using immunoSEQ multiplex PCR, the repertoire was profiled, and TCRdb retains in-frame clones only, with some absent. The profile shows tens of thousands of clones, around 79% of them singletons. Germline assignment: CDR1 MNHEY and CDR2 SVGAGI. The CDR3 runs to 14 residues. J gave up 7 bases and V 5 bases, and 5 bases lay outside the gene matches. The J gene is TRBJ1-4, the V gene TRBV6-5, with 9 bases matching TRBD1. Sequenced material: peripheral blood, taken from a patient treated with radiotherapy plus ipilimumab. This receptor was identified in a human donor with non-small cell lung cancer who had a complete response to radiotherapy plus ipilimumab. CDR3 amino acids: CASSKQGAGEKLFF. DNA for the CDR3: TGTGCCAGCAGTAAACAGGGGGCGGGTGAAAAACTGTTTTTT.